This T cell receptor beta chain was profiled in a study of T cell repertoires in cytomegalovirus infection. Study details: Public TCR beta signatures marked donors with CMV infection and the matching HLA. General study findings and limits: Public TCR beta family frequency separated CMV-and-HLA carriers, including in an independent cohort.

MiXCR, run by TCRdb on the reads, gives a single entry per CDR3 protein. Seen here are roughly 230,000 distinct CDR3 sequences, roughly 23% observed once, and the top ten hold around a sixth. Trimming removed 3 bases at V and 4 bases at J, with 12 bases between. This CDR3 is 14 amino acids long. CDR1 is MGHRA, CDR2 YSYEKL, per germline. This clonotype was observed a handful of times. Its specificity is not known. The rearrangement joins TRBV4-1 to TRBJ1-1, with a tentative D call TRBD1 (6 bases). Sequencing was carried out using CD8+ T cells from PBMCs. This TCR was recovered from a human donor in good health (CMV status not recorded). Some clones in this sample may be carry-over from other donors' samples. Written as DNA, the CDR3 is TGCGCCAGCAGCCAGACCAGGGGTATCACTGAAGCTTTCTTT. Amino acids: CASSQTRGITEAFF.